This TCR beta chain was recovered during a study of T cells in tuberculosis. The CDR3 is 16 residues long. Germline V CDR1 and CDR2: SGDLS, YYNGEE. V lost 0 bases and J lost 8; bases outside the gene matches: 11. Repertoires were generated with immunoSEQ multiplex PCR, while TCRdb's copy carries only in-frame clones and drops some. The sample has around 45,000 clones; around 94% are singletons. The origin of this receptor is a donor aged 5 to 30 with latent tuberculosis or without tuberculosis infection. Some clones in this sample may be carry-over from other donors' samples. Sequences were obtained from PBMCs. This chain connects TRBV9 to TRBJ2-1, with 7 bases lining up with TRBD1. Here the CDR3 DNA reads TGTGCCAGCAGCGTAGCATTTTGGGGACAGCTCGATGAGCAGTTCTTC. This translates into CASSVAFWGQLDEQFF.